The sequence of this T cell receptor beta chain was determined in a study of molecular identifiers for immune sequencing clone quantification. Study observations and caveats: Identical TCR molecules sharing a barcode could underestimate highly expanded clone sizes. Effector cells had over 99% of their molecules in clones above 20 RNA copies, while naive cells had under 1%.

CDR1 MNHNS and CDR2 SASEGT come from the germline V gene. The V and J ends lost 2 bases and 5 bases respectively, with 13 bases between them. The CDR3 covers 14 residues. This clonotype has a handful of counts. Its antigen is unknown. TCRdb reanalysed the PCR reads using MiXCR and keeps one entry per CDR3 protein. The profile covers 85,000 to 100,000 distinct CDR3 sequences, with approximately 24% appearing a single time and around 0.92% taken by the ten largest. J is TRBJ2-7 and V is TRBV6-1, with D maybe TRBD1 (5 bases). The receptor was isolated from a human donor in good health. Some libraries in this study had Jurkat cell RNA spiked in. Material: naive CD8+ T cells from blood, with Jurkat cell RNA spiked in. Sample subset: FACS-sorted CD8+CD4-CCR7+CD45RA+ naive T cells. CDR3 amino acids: CASSEYKGLNEQYF. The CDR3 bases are TGTGCCAGCAGTGAATACAAGGGGCTGAACGAGCAGTACTTC.